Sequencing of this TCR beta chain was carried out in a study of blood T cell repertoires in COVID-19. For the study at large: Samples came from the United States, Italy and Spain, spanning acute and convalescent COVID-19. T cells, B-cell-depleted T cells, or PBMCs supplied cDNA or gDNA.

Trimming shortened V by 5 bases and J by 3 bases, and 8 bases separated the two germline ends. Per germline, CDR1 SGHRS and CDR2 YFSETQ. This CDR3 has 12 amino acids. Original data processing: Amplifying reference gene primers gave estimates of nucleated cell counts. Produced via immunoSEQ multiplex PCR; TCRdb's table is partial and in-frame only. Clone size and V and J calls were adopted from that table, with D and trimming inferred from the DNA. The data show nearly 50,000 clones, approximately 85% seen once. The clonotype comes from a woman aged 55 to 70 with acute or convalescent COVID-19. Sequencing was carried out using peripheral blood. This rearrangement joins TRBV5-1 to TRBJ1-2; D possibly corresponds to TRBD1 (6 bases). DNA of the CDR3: TGCGCCAGCAGGGACAGCGACTATGGCTACACCTTC. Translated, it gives CASRDSDYGYTF.